These T cell receptor beta chains were read from a single sample in a study of cytomegalovirus exposure and HLA in healthy donors. Profiling relied on immunoSEQ multiplex PCR, and the TCRdb table lists in-frame clones only, not all of them. The sample lists some 200,000 clones, around 80% occurring once. Sequenced sample: PBMCs. The receptors were sampled from a woman aged 25 to 39 in good health and CMV-seronegative. CDR3s include the opening cysteine and the closing phenylalanine or tryptophan. Each record gives: CDR3 length, V gene, J gene, CDR3 protein.

length: 11; V: TRBV6-5; J: TRBJ1-1; CDR3: CASLLRGTAFF
length: 15; V: TRBV11-2; J: TRBJ1-1; CDR3: CASSPERVGSTEAFF
length: 16; V: TRBV21-1; J: TRBJ1-5; CDR3: CASSSRRQGSNQPQHF
length: 16; V: TRBV18; J: TRBJ1-2; CDR3: CASSPRSTGGNYGYTF
length: 16; V: TRBV9; J: TRBJ1-1; CDR3: CASSSKGTGGHTEAFF
length: 14; V: TRBV6-1; J: TRBJ1-1; CDR3: CASSGQNMNTEAFF
length: 12; V: TRBV19; J: TRBJ1-2; CDR3: CASDSQGFGYTF
length: 16; V: TRBV7-2; J: TRBJ1-2; CDR3: CASSLAGQGFYYGYTF
length: 17; V: TRBV27; J: TRBJ2-7; CDR3: CASSSHGLAAQPYEQYF
length: 13; V: TRBV6-4; J: TRBJ2-7; CDR3: CASSDFRGNEQYF
length: 14; V: TRBV28; J: TRBJ1-2; CDR3: CAGSWQGSDYGYTF
length: 15; V: TRBV4-3; J: TRBJ2-1; CDR3: CASSQELSSYNEQFF
length: 13; V: TRBV19; J: TRBJ1-1; CDR3: CASSIVAPPEAFF
length: 14; V: TRBV5-4; J: NA; CDR3: CASSFQTNSYEQYF
length: 16; V: TRBV7-9; J: TRBJ2-1; CDR3: CSSSLGLGTGQKEQFF
length: 17; V: TRBV28; J: TRBJ2-3; CDR3: CASSIPGTSGSTDTQYF
length: 15; V: TRBV2; J: TRBJ2-3; CDR3: CASSVSGISTDTQYF
length: 15; V: TRBV6-1; J: TRBJ2-1; CDR3: CASGFRGGNYNEQFF
length: 16; V: TRBV19; J: TRBJ1-1; CDR3: CASSIEPGALNSGAFF
length: 14; V: TRBV10-3; J: TRBJ1-5; CDR3: CATRGGRSNQPQHF
length: 14; V: TRBV5-4; J: TRBJ2-7; CDR3: CASSLGGSSYEQYF
length: 12; V: TRBV5-4; J: TRBJ2-3; CDR3: CASSLSTDTQYF
length: 16; V: TRBV5-5; J: TRBJ2-3; CDR3: CASSLVLTGAGDTQYF
length: 14; V: TRBV6-5; J: TRBJ2-2; CDR3: CASLPAWGGGELFF
length: 13; V: TRBV7-2; J: TRBJ1-1; CDR3: CASSGTGGTEAFF
length: 15; V: TRBV4-3; J: TRBJ1-2; CDR3: CASSQDWYSTYGYTF
length: 16; V: TRBV5-4; J: TRBJ1-2; CDR3: CASSSGQGKVDYGYTF
length: 16; V: TRBV2; J: TRBJ1-1; CDR3: CASSEIGQGLSPEAFF
length: 16; V: TRBV27; J: TRBJ2-2; CDR3: CASTTLAGGRVGELFF
length: 13; V: TRBV9; J: TRBJ1-2; CDR3: CASRPGTGRGYTF
length: 11; V: TRBV28; J: TRBJ2-7; CDR3: CASSTGHEQYF
length: 14; V: TRBV18; J: TRBJ1-4; CDR3: CASSPSQGSEKLFF
length: 13; V: TRBV13; J: TRBJ2-3; CDR3: CASRGGLTDTQYF
length: 15; V: TRBV28; J: TRBJ1-5; CDR3: CASSGGGTGNQPQHF
length: 13; V: TRBV28; J: TRBJ1-5; CDR3: CASRQQGFQPQHF
length: 15; V: TRBV14; J: TRBJ2-5; CDR3: CASSQGRVVQETQYF
length: 14; V: TRBV9; J: TRBJ2-7; CDR3: CASSLRGGFYEQYF
length: 11; V: TRBV25-1; J: TRBJ2-1; CDR3: CASTAGRQQFF
length: 14; V: TRBV10-2; J: TRBJ2-6; CDR3: CASTTGSGANGLTF
length: 15; V: TRBV25-1; J: TRBJ2-5; CDR3: CASSESGQLWETQYF